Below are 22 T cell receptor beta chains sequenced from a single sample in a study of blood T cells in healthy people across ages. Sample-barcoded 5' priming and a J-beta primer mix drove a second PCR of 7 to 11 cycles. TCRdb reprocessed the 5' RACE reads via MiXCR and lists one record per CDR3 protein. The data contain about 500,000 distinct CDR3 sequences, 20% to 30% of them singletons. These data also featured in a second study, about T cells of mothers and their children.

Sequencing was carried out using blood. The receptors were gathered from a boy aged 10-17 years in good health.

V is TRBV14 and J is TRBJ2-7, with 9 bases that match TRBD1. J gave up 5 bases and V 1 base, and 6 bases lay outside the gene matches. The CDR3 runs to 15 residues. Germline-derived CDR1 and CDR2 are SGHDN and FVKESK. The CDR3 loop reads CASSQVGQGLDEQYF. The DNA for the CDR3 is TGTGCCAGCAGCCAAGTGGGACAGGGATTGGACGAGCAGTACTTC.

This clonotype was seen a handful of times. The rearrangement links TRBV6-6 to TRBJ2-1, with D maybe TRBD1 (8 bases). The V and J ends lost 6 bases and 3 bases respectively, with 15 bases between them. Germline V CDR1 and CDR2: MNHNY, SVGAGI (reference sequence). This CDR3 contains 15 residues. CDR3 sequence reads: CASSLQGGDYNEQFF. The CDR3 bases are TGTGCCAGCAGCCTACAGGGGGGGGACTACAATGAGCAGTTCTTC.

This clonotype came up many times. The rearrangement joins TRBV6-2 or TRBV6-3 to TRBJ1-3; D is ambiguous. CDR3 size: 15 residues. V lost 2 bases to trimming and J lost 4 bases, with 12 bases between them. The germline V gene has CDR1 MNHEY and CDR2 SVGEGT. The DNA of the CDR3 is TGTGCCAGCAGTTACACGGACCGGAGGGGAAACACCATATATTTT. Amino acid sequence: CASSYTDRRGNTIYF.

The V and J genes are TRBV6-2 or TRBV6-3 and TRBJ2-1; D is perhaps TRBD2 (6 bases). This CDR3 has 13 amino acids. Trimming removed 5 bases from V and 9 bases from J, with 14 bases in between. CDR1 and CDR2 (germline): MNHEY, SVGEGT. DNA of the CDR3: TGTGCCAGCAGTCAATCTCGGACTATTGAGCAGTTCTTC. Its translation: CASSQSRTIEQFF.

The CDR3 nucleotides read TGTGCCAGCAGCTTAGCGGAAGTAGCGGGGTGGGGGGAGCAGTTCTTC. Protein: CASSLAEVAGWGEQFF. V is TRBV7-9 and J is TRBJ2-1; TRBD2 matches 8 bases. The CDR3 totals 16 residues. Germline loops: CDR1 SEHNR, CDR2 FQNEAQ (reference sequence). V dropped 0 bases and J dropped 10; count of bases not matched to a gene: 11.

In nucleotides, the CDR3 is TGTGCCAGCAGCCCCAGGCTCGCGGGACAGAGAAGAGAGCAGTACTTC. Protein: CASSPRLAGQRREQYF. V is TRBV12-3 or TRBV12-4 and J is TRBJ2-7; D might be TRBD1 (7 bases). The CDR3 spans 16 residues. The germline V and J ends were trimmed by 6 bases and 7 bases, with 25 bases remaining between them.

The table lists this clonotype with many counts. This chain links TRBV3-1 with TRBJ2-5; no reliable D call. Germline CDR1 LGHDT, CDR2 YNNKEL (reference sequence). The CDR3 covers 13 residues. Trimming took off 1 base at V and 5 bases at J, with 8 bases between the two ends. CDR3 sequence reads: CASSQGSVETQYF. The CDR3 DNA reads TGTGCCAGCAGCCAAGGGTCGGTTGAGACCCAGTACTTC.

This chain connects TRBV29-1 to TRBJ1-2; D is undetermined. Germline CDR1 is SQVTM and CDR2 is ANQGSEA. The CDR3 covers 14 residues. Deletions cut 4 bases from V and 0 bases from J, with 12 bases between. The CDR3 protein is CSVAPLDSNYGYTF. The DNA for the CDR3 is TGCAGCGTTGCTCCCCTAGATTCTAACTATGGCTACACCTTC.

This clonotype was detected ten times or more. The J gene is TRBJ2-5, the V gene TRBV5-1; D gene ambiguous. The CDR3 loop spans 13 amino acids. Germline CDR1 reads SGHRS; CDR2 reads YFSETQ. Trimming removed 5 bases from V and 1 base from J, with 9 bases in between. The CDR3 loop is CASRAGSQETQYF. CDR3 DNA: TGCGCCAGCAGAGCAGGCAGCCAAGAGACCCAGTACTTC.

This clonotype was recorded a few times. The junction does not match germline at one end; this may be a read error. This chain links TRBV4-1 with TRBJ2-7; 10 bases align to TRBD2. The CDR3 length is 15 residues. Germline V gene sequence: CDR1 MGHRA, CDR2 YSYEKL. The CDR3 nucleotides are TGCGCCGGCAGCCAAGTTCTAGCGGGGGTTAGCGAGCAGTACTTC. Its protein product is CAGSQVLAGVSEQYF.

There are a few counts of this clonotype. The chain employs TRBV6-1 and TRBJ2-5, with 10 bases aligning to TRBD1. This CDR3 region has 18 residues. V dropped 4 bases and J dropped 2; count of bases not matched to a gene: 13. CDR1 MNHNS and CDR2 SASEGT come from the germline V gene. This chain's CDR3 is CASSGGKTGGLHQETQYF. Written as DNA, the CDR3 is TGTGCCAGCAGTGGGGGCAAGACAGGGGGCCTTCATCAAGAGACCCAGTACTTC.

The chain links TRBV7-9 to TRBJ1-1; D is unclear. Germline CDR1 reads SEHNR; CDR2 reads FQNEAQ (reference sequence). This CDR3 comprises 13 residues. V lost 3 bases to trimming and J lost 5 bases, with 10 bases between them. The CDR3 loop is CASSFKGGTEAFF. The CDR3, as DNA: TGTGCCAGCAGCTTCAAGGGAGGGACTGAAGCTTTCTTT.

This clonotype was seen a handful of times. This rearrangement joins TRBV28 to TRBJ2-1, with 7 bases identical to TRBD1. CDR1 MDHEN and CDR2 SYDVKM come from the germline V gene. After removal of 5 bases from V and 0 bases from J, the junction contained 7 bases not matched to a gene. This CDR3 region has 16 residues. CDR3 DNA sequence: TGTGCCAGCAGTCCCCACAGGGGATCCTCCTACAATGAGCAGTTCTTC. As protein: CASSPHRGSSYNEQFF.

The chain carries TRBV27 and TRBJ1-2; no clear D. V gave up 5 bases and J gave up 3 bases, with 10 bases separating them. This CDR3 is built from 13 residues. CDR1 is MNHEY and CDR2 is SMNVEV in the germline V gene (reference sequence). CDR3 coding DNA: TGTGCCAGCAGTGCCGGAGCTGACTATGGCTACACCTTC. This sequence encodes CASSAGADYGYTF.

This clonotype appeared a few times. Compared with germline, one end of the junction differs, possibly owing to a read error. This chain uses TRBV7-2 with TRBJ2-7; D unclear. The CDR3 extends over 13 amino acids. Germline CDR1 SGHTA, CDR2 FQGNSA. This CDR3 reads CASSPRYGYGQYF. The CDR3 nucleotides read TGTGCCAGCAGCCCCCGCTATGGCTACGGGCAGTACTTC.

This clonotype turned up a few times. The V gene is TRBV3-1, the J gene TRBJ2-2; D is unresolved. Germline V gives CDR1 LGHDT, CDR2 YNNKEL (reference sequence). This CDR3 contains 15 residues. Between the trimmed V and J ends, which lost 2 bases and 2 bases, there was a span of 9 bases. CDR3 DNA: TGTGCCAGCAGCCAAATGGGCGGAAACACCGGGGAGCTGTTTTTT. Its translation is CASSQMGGNTGELFF. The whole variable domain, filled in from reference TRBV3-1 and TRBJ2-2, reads DTAVSQTPKYLVTQMGNDKSIKCEQNLGHDTMYWYKQDSKKFLKIMFSYNNKELIINETVPNRFSPKSPDKAHLNLHINSLELGDSAVYFCASSQMGGNTGELFFGEGSRLTVL.

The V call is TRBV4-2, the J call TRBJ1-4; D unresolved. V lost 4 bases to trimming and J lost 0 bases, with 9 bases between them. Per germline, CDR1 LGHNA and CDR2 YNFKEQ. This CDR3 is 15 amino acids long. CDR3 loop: CASSRNRATNEKLFF. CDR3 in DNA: TGTGCCAGCAGCCGCAACAGAGCAACTAATGAAAAACTGTTTTTT.

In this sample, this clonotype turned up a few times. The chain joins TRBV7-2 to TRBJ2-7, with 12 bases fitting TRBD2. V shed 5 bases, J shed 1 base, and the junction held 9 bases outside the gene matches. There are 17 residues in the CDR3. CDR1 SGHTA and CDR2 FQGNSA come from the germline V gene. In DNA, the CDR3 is TGTGCCAGCAGCGCTCTAGCGGGAGGGCCCGGGTCCTACGAGCAGTACTTC. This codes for CASSALAGGPGSYEQYF.

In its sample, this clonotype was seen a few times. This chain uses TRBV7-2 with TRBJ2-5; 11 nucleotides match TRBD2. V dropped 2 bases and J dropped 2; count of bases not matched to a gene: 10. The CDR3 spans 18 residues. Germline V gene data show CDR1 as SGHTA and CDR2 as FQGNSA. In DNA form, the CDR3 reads TGTGCCAGCAGCTTAATCCAACGGGGACTAGCGGTTCAAGAGACCCAGTACTTC. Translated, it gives CASSLIQRGLAVQETQYF.

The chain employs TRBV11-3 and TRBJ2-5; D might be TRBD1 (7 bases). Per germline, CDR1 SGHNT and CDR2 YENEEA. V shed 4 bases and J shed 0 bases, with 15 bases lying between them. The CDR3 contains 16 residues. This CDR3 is CASSSGDRRYQETQYF. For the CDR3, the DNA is TGTGCCAGCAGCTCGGGGGACAGACGGTACCAAGAGACCCAGTACTTC.

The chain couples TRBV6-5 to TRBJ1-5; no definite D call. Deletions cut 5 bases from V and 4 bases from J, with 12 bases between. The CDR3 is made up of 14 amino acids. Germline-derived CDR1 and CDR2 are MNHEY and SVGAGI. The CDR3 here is CASSLNLSNQPQHF. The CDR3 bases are TGTGCCAGCAGTCTTAATCTCTCTAATCAGCCCCAGCATTTT.

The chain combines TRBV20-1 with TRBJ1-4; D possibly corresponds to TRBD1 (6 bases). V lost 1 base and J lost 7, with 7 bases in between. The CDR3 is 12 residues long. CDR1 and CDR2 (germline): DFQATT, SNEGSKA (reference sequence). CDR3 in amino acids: CSARAGAEKLFF. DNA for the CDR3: TGCAGTGCTAGAGCGGGGGCTGAAAAACTGTTTTTT.